This T cell receptor (beta chain) was captured in a study of tumor and adjacent non-tumor tissue in lung cancer. Study summary: Aged roughly 31 to 80 years, patients included fewer than 11 men and roughly five women with stage I to III disease.

The sample holds many counts of this clonotype. This sample's RNA came from whole unsorted tissue. Germline CDR1 reads SGHNT; CDR2 reads YYREEE (reference sequence). Germline trimming cut 4 bases from V and 0 bases from J; bases unmatched to any gene: 3. The CDR3 is made up of 15 amino acids. A modified ARM-PCR protocol with three rounds of nested PCR amplified TCRbeta. TCRdb re-called the multiplex PCR reads through MiXCR, storing one row per CDR3 protein. The sample comprises 100,000 to 150,000 distinct CDR3 sequences, around three fifths of which are singletons, and 9.5% to 15% rests with the top ten.

Sequencing input: lung tumor tissue. The gene calls are TRBV5-4 and TRBJ1-4; 7 bases map to TRBD1. The sequence was collected from a man aged 25 to 40 with non-small cell lung cancer. CDR3 residues: CASSDGQATNEKLFF. As DNA, the CDR3 is TGTGCCAGCAGCGATGGACAGGCAACTAATGAAAAACTGTTTTTT.